The rows below give T cell receptor beta chains drawn from one sample of a study of neurological immune-mediated disorders. MiXCR, run by TCRdb on the 5' RACE reads, gives a single entry per CDR3 protein. The sample carries about 52,000 distinct CDR3 sequences, roughly 3.8% recorded once. The sequenced sample consisted of PBMCs. The source is a man between 60 and 70 years old with multiple sclerosis. Both conserved end residues are part of each CDR3. Fields, in order: J gene, V gene, clone size, D gene, CDR3 protein, CDR3 DNA. D genes are given only for firm matches. The size field is filled for only some rows; it gives once, few, many or a size class.

>TRBJ2-3|TRBV28|many|.
CASSSITGGDGQEITDTQYF
TGTGCCAGCAGCTCGATTACCGGGGGCGATGGACAGGAGATCACAGATACGCAGTATTTT
>TRBJ2-2|TRBV6-6|.|.
CAISKNTGELFF
TGTGCCATCAGTAAAAACACCGGGGAGCTGTTTTTT
>TRBJ2-7|TRBV20-1|.|.
CSDPPTALNEQYF
TGCAGTGACCCTCCAACAGCTCTTAACGAGCAGTACTTC
>TRBJ1-4|TRBV6-6|many|TRBD1
CASKGTVEKLFF
TGTGCCAGCAAGGGGACAGTTGAAAAACTGTTTTTT
>TRBJ2-5|TRBV18|.|TRBD2
CASSPLAGRVRFQETQYF
TGTGCCAGCTCTCCTTTAGCGGGGAGAGTGAGATTCCAAGAGACCCAGTACTTC
>TRBJ1-1|TRBV5-6|many|.
CASSLGSGTEAFF
TGTGCCAGCAGCTTGGGCAGCGGGACTGAAGCTTTCTTT
>TRBJ1-5|TRBV7-9|many|TRBD1
CASSPGGSSSNQPQHF
TGTGCCAGCAGCCCAGGGGGCTCCTCCTCCAATCAGCCCCAGCATTTT
>TRBJ1-5|TRBV20-1|.|TRBD1
CSASLGGRRNQPQHF
TGCAGTGCTAGTCTAGGGGGCAGGCGCAATCAGCCCCAGCATTTT
>TRBJ1-6|TRBV7-2|many|TRBD1
CASSLSSRQGGYSGSPLHF
TGTGCCAGCAGCTTATCATCTAGACAGGGGGGTTATTCTGGTTCACCCCTCCACTTT
>TRBJ1-4|TRBV5-1|many|.
CASSLAREGEKLFF
TGCGCCAGCAGCTTGGCCAGGGAGGGGGAAAAACTGTTTTTT
>TRBJ2-2|TRBV5-6|many|TRBD1
CASSLEATGRAGELFF
TGTGCCAGCAGCTTGGAGGCGACAGGGCGCGCCGGGGAGCTGTTTTTT
>TRBJ1-1|TRBV5-1|many|TRBD1
CASSLRGQSTEAFF
TGCGCCAGCAGCTTGAGGGGGCAGAGCACTGAAGCTTTCTTT
>TRBJ1-2|TRBV27|.|.
CASSTAGVGYGYTF
TGTGCCAGCAGTACTGCCGGGGTAGGGTATGGCTACACCTTC
>TRBJ1-2|TRBV9|many|TRBD1
CASSVLGQPYGYTF
TGTGCCAGCAGCGTGTTGGGACAGCCGTATGGCTACACCTTC
>TRBJ2-5|TRBV5-1|many|.
CASSSDGIPRETQYF
TGCGCCAGCAGCTCGGATGGAATACCAAGGGAGACCCAGTACTTC
>TRBJ2-7|TRBV5-1|many|.
CASSLPPGADYTYEQYF
TGCGCCAGCAGCTTGCCTCCGGGGGCAGATTACACATACGAGCAGTACTTC
>TRBJ2-1|TRBV20-1|many|TRBD2
CSARGGAGGHNEQFF
TGCAGTGCTAGAGGTGGAGCGGGAGGTCACAATGAGCAGTTCTTC
>TRBJ1-5|TRBV20-1|.|.
CSAAAGAPNQHQHF
TGCAGTGCCGCCGCAGGGGCTCCTAATCAGCACCAGCATTTT
>TRBJ2-7|TRBV11-1|many|TRBD2
CASSSVSGSGEQYF
TGTGCCAGCAGCTCAGTCAGCGGGAGCGGCGAGCAGTACTTC
>TRBJ2-3|TRBV4-1|many|TRBD2
CASSLRGLSDGADTQYF
TGCGCCAGCAGCCTAAGGGGACTATCCGATGGGGCAGATACGCAGTATTTT
>TRBJ1-3|TRBV28|.|.
CASRQGETGNTIYF
TGTGCCAGCAGACAGGGAGAAACTGGAAACACCATATATTTT
>TRBJ1-3|TRBV7-8|many|.
CASSLGGGGNTIYF
TGTGCCAGCAGCTTAGGTGGAGGTGGAAACACCATATATTTT
>TRBJ1-4|TRBV7-2|many|.
CASSAVRREKLFF
TGTGCCAGCAGCGCTGTCCGGCGTGAAAAACTGTTTTTT
>TRBJ2-7|TRBV4-2|.|.
CASSQDPATYEQYF
TGTGCCAGCAGCCAAGATCCGGCGACCTACGAGCAGTACTTC
>TRBJ2-4|TRBV12-3/TRBV12-4|many|.
CASSSVRGNIQYF
TGTGCCAGCAGTAGCGTGAGGGGGAACATTCAGTACTTC
>TRBJ1-5|TRBV24-1|many|.
CATSETGPGQPQHF
TGTGCCACCAGTGAAACAGGGCCTGGTCAGCCCCAGCATTTT
>TRBJ2-5|TRBV7-8|many|.
CASSPSGDQETQYF
TGTGCCAGCAGCCCATCGGGGGACCAAGAGACCCAGTACTTC
>TRBJ2-7|TRBV15|many|TRBD1
CATSRGGTVSYEQYF
TGTGCCACCAGCAGAGGGGGGACAGTATCCTACGAGCAGTACTTC
>TRBJ1-5|TRBV20-1|many|.
CSARDSSTNYQPQHF
TGCAGTGCTAGAGATTCATCAACCAACTATCAGCCCCAGCATTTT
>TRBJ1-1|TRBV12-3/TRBV12-4|few|TRBD1
CASTYDRAEAFF
TGTGCCAGCACCTACGACAGGGCTGAAGCTTTCTTT
>TRBJ2-1|TRBV7-2|many|.
CASSERAFSYNEQFF
TGTGCCAGCAGTGAGCGGGCGTTCTCCTACAATGAGCAGTTCTTC
>TRBJ1-4|TRBV20-1|few|.
CSARVTGEKLFF
TGCAGTGCTAGAGTGACCGGTGAAAAACTGTTTTTT
>TRBJ2-6|TRBV7-6|.|.
CASGKSSGANILTF
TGTGCCAGCGGTAAATCCTCTGGGGCCAACATCCTGACTTTC
>TRBJ1-2|TRBV27|many|.
CASTGGYGYTF
TGTGCCAGCACGGGGGGGTATGGCTACACCTTC
>TRBJ2-7|TRBV10-3|few|.
CATSPSFYEQYF
TGTGCCACCAGTCCCTCGTTCTACGAGCAGTACTTC
>TRBJ1-2|TRBV5-1|many|.
CATRKGPGNYGYTF
TGCGCCACCCGAAAGGGGCCAGGCAACTATGGCTACACCTTC
>TRBJ1-2|TRBV5-1|many|.
CATSARGRGGIYGYTF
TGCGCCACCTCGGCTCGTGGACGGGGGGGGATCTATGGCTACACCTTC
>TRBJ2-1|TRBV3-1|many|TRBD2
CASSQSSGRPSYNEQFF
TGTGCCAGCAGCCAGTCTAGCGGGAGGCCTTCCTACAATGAGCAGTTCTTC
>TRBJ1-2|TRBV3-1|few|.
CASSQGVGGYTF
TGTGCCAGCAGCCAAGGAGTGGGCGGCTACACCTTC
>TRBJ2-1|TRBV20-1|.|TRBD1
CSADAGTATPQFF
TGCAGTGCTGACGCCGGGACAGCCACCCCTCAGTTCTTC
>TRBJ2-7|TRBV10-2|few|.
CASSLPTSSYEQYF
TGCGCCAGCAGTCTTCCGACTAGCTCCTACGAGCAGTACTTC
>TRBJ2-1|TRBV12-5|many|.
CASGPGTGPYNEQFF
TGTGCTAGTGGTCCTGGGACGGGCCCCTACAATGAGCAGTTCTTC
>TRBJ2-1|TRBV20-1|many|.
CSARDGWEQFF
TGCAGTGCTAGAGATGGTTGGGAGCAGTTCTTC
>TRBJ1-2|TRBV29-1|many|TRBD1
CSGDPLMDRANGYTF
TGCAGCGGCGACCCACTCATGGACAGGGCAAATGGCTACACCTTC
>TRBJ2-2|TRBV7-2|many|.
CASSFFGYANTGELFF
TGTGCCAGCAGCTTTTTCGGTTACGCGAACACCGGGGAGCTGTTTTTT
>TRBJ2-7|TRBV7-2|many|TRBD2
CASSLGSGLGLGEQYF
TGTGCCAGCAGCTTAGGGTCGGGACTAGGGTTGGGCGAGCAGTACTTC
>TRBJ2-2|TRBV5-1|many|.
CASSSTQGRDTGELFF
TGCGCCAGCAGCTCGACTCAGGGACGGGACACCGGGGAGCTGTTTTTT
>TRBJ1-1|TRBV5-1|many|.
CASSSNRDAQDKAFF
TGCGCCAGCAGCTCAAACCGGGACGCCCAGGACAAAGCTTTCTTT
>TRBJ2-2|TRBV10-3|many|.
CAIRAKGEEAGELFF
TGTGCCATCAGGGCCAAAGGGGAGGAGGCCGGGGAGCTGTTTTTT
>TRBJ1-2|TRBV7-3|few|.
CASSVEPGTPYGYTF
TGTGCCAGCAGCGTGGAACCCGGGACACCCTATGGCTACACCTTC
>TRBJ2-3|TRBV19|many|.
CASSWDPTLTDTQYF
TGTGCCAGCTCATGGGACCCCACGCTAACAGATACGCAGTATTTT
>TRBJ1-6|TRBV3-1|many|.
CASSPRGGAGSPLHF
TGTGCCAGCAGCCCCCGCGGAGGGGCAGGGTCACCCCTCCACTTT
>TRBJ2-7|TRBV20-1|few|.
CSDRTMVDYEQYF
TGCAGTGACCGAACCATGGTAGATTACGAGCAGTACTTC
>TRBJ2-7|TRBV20-1|many|.
CSAPRGVYEQYF
TGCAGTGCTCCGAGGGGGGTGTACGAGCAGTACTTC
>TRBJ1-1|TRBV24-1|many|.
CATMSGDTEAFF
TGTGCCACCATGAGTGGGGACACTGAAGCTTTCTTT
>TRBJ2-1|TRBV7-2|many|TRBD2
CASSLMSGGGYNEQFF
TGTGCCAGCAGCTTAATGAGCGGGGGAGGTTACAATGAGCAGTTCTTC
>TRBJ1-1|TRBV6-6|.|TRBD1
CASSLMTGSTEAFF
TGTGCCAGCAGCCTGATGACAGGGAGCACTGAAGCTTTCTTT
>TRBJ2-3|TRBV7-6|.|TRBD2
CASSLGAGGFTDTQYF
TGTGCCAGCAGCCTCGGAGCGGGAGGATTCACAGATACGCAGTATTTT
>TRBJ2-3|TRBV24-1|many|TRBD2
CATSGQRGGRSSTDTQYF
TGTGCCACCAGTGGCCAGCGGGGGGGTAGATCTAGCACAGATACGCAGTATTTT
>TRBJ2-5|TRBV5-6|many|.
CASSLGRTGFKETQYF
TGTGCCAGCAGCTTGGGGCGGACTGGATTCAAAGAGACCCAGTACTTC